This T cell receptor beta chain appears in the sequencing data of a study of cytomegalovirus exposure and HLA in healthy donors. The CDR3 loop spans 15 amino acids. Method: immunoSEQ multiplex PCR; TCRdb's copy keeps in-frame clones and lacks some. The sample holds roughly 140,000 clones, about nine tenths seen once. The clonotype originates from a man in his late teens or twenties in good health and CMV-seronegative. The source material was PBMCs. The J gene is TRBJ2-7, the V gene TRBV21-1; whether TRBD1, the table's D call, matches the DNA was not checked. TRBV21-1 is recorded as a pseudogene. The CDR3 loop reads CASSNGQGITYEQYF. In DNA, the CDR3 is TGTGCCAGCAGCAACGGACAGGGCATCACCTACGAGCAGTACTTC.